Following are 6 T cell receptor beta chains from one sample sequenced in a study of technical replicates of blood from four donors. Using immunoSEQ multiplex PCR, the repertoire was profiled, and TCRdb retains in-frame clones only, with some absent. This sample has under 95,000 clones, with roughly 94% found just once. The sample consisted of T cells isolated from PBMCs. Source of these receptors: a human donor in good health.

The rearrangement joins TRBV4-1 to TRBJ1-1, with TRBD1 matching 7 bases. This CDR3 is 19 amino acids long. V trimming: 4 bases; J trimming: 2 bases; junction bases outside the gene matches: 19. CDR1 MGHRA and CDR2 YSYEKL come from the germline V gene. The CDR3 nucleotides are TGCGCCAGCAGCCGCGTCCCACTCGGGGACAGTCCCCATAACACTGAAGCTTTCTTT. Translation: CASSRVPLGDSPHNTEAFF.

The chain links TRBV7-9 to TRBJ2-7; a possible D gene is TRBD1 (5 bases). The germline V gene has CDR1 SEHNR and CDR2 FQNEAQ (reference sequence). This CDR3 is 15 amino acids long. The V end was cut by 7 bases, the J end by 5 bases, with 21 bases between. CDR3 nucleotide sequence: TGTGCCAGCACCCCTCTTAGCATGACAGAGAACGAGCAGTACTTC. Protein product: CASTPLSMTENEQYF.

The rearrangement joins TRBV6-5 to TRBJ1-2; D is possibly TRBD1 (6 bases). The CDR3 sequence is 11 residues long. Trimming left V 6 bases short and J 8 bases short, with 10 bases between. Per the germline V gene, CDR1 is MNHEY and CDR2 is SVGAGI. The CDR3 DNA is TGTGCCAGCAGCTCAGGGGACGGCTACACCTTC. It is translated as CASSSGDGYTF.

The rearrangement links TRBV10-3 to TRBJ1-5; D remains unclear. CDR1 is ENHRY and CDR2 is SYGVKD in the germline V gene. Trimming shortened V by 4 bases and J by 5 bases, and 9 bases separated the two germline ends. The CDR3 length is 13 residues. CDR3 DNA sequence: TGTGCCATCAGTGCGACACACGATCAGCCCCAGCATTTT. Translated, it gives CAISATHDQPQHF.

J is TRBJ2-7 and V is TRBV27; a weak D match, TRBD1 (5 bases). The germline gives CDR1 MNHEY, CDR2 SMNVEV (reference sequence). The CDR3 runs 15 residues. Trimming removed 7 bases from V and 0 bases from J, with 16 bases in between. The DNA of the CDR3 is TGTGCCAGCACTGCCTTAAGTAGGGGCTCCTACGAGCAGTACTTC. It encodes CASTALSRGSYEQYF.

This chain connects TRBV5-1 to TRBJ2-7; perhaps TRBD1 as D (5 bases). V was shortened by 4 bases and J by 7 bases, with 12 bases between the two germline ends. CDR1 is SGHRS, CDR2 YFSETQ, per germline. This CDR3 is built from 12 residues. The CDR3 protein is CASSPNRGEQYF. DNA for the CDR3: TGCGCCAGCAGCCCCAATAGGGGTGAGCAGTACTTC.